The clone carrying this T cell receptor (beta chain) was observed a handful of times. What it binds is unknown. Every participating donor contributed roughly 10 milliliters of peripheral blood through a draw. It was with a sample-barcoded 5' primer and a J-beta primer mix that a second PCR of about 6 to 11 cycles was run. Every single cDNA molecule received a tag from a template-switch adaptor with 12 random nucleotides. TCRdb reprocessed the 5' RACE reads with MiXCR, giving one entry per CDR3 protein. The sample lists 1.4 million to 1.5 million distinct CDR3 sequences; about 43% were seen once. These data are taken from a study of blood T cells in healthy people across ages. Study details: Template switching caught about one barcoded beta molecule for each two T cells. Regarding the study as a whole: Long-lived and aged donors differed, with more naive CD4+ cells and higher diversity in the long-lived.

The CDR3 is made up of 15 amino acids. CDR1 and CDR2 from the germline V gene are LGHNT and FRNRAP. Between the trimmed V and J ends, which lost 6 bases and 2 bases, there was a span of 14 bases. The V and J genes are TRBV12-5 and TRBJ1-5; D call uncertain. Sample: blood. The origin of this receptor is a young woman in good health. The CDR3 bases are TGTGCTAGTGGAATAAAGGGCATCGGCAATCAGCCCCAGCATTTT. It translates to CASGIKGIGNQPQHF.